This T cell receptor (beta chain) emerged from a study of blood T cell repertoires in COVID-19. Turning to the study itself: The United States, Italy and Spain supplied acute and convalescent COVID-19 samples.

Germline loops: CDR1 LNHDA, CDR2 SQIVND (reference sequence). CDR3 length equals 14 residues. J lost 4 bases, V lost 6 bases, and 6 bases had no gene match. Per the original data handling: Amplifying reference gene primers gave estimates of nucleated cell counts. TCRdb keeps only in-frame clones here, not all; method: immunoSEQ multiplex PCR. The V and J calls and clone size were taken over from that table, and D and trimming were inferred from the DNA. The repertoire holds under 300,000 clones, with 80% to 90% as singletons. Cohort 3 recovery required two negative PCRs, clearance, or symptom resolution.

This chain joins TRBV19 and TRBJ1-5; 7 bases are a match to TRBD1. Sequencing was carried out using PBMCs or T cells enriched from blood (not recorded which). This TCR was sampled from a woman between 50 and 59 years old who had recovered from COVID-19. DNA for the CDR3: TGTGCCAGTAGACAGACAGGGCCTAATCAGCCCCAGCATTTT. This translates into CASRQTGPNQPQHF.